The 11 T cell receptor beta chains below were found in one sample sequenced in a study of persistence of HIV-infected CD4 T cells. No antigens are known for them. This nonspecific control used anti-CD3/anti-CD28 bead stimulation of CD4+ T cells. Responding CD4+ T cells were sorted by upregulation of both CD40 ligand and CD69. The immunoSEQ assay was version 4, run in survey mode. Clones were sequenced by immunoSEQ multiplex PCR, and TCRdb holds only the in-frame ones, with some missing. Here the sample spans about 46,000 clones, 75% to 90% being singletons. The specimen was CD4+ T cells sorted from PBMCs after approximately 20-hour stimulation, collected from a patient who received antiretroviral therapy. The receptors shown here come from an adult woman with HIV who was CMV-seropositive.

The chain is built from TRBV28 and TRBJ2-5; D unclear. Germline CDR1 is MDHEN and CDR2 is SYDVKM. The ends were cut back, 2 bases at V and 4 bases at J, with 2 bases in the middle. The CDR3 is made up of 11 amino acids. For the CDR3, the DNA is TGTGCCAGCAGTTTAGGAGAGACCCAGTACTTC. Amino acid sequence: CASSLGETQYF.

The chain couples TRBV2 to TRBJ2-2; 11 positions agree with TRBD1. V dropped 7 bases and J dropped 4; count of bases not matched to a gene: 17. Germline V gene data show CDR1 as SNHLY and CDR2 as FYNNEI. This CDR3 region has 19 residues. The CDR3 loop reads CASIPNRRTGGAGTGELFF. The CDR3 DNA reads as TGTGCCAGCATCCCAAACCGTCGGACAGGGGGCGCCGGCACCGGGGAGCTGTTTTTT.

The V and J genes are TRBV12-3 or TRBV12-4 and TRBJ1-1; 11 bases align to TRBD1. Losses at the gene ends were 5 bases for V and 11 bases for J; bases not matched to a gene: 4. The CDR3 has 12 amino acids. The CDR3 sequence: CASSPRDRGAFF. The DNA of the CDR3 is TGTGCCAGCAGTCCTCGGGACAGGGGGGCTTTCTTT.

V usage is TRBV7-8 and J usage is TRBJ1-4; D unclear. The CDR3 sequence is 15 residues long. The germline V gene encodes CDR1 SGHVS and CDR2 FQNEAQ. The V end was cut by 1 base, the J end by 7 bases, with 13 bases between. The CDR3 DNA reads as TGTGCCAGCAGCTTAGGACCTAGCCCCGCTGAAAAACTGTTTTTT. The encoded protein is CASSLGPSPAEKLFF.

The chain employs TRBV7-9 and TRBJ1-2; D is unclear. Germline values: CDR1 SEHNR, CDR2 FQNEAQ (reference sequence). There are 13 residues in the CDR3. Deletions cut 1 base from V and 2 bases from J, with 5 bases between. The CDR3 DNA reads as TGTGCCAGCAGCTTAGAGGGCAACTATGGCTACACCTTC. As protein: CASSLEGNYGYTF.

V and J are TRBV7-2 and TRBJ1-6, with 8 positions matching TRBD1. Per germline, CDR1 SGHTA and CDR2 FQGNSA. This CDR3 is 16 amino acids long. V dropped 6 bases and J dropped 6; count of bases not matched to a gene: 10. The CDR3 nucleotides read TGTGCCAGCAGGAACAGGGGGGGAAACCTTAATTCACCCCTCCACTTT. Amino acids: CASRNRGGNLNSPLHF.

The CDR3 region is CASDSSSYEQYF. For the CDR3, the DNA is TGTGCCAGCGACAGTAGCTCCTACGAGCAGTACTTC. The chain couples TRBV28 to TRBJ2-7, with D possibly TRBD1 on 5 matching bases. The germline V and J ends were trimmed by 8 bases and 0 bases, with 8 bases remaining between them. From germline, CDR1 is MDHEN and CDR2 SYDVKM. The CDR3 length is 12 residues.

CDR3 sequence: CASSRGLNYGYTF. The CDR3 DNA is TGTGCCAGCAGTCGGGGCCTTAACTATGGCTACACCTTC. The rearrangement uses TRBV28 and TRBJ1-2; D is possibly TRBD1 (5 bases). The germline CDR1 and CDR2 sequences are MDHEN and SYDVKM. The CDR3 is 13 amino acids. V gave up 5 bases and J gave up 1 base, with 8 bases separating them.

The chain combines TRBV2 with TRBJ2-7; no definite D call. Trimming shortened V by 8 bases and J by 6 bases, and 11 bases separated the two germline ends. CDR1 SNHLY and CDR2 FYNNEI come from the germline V gene. This CDR3 spans 11 amino acids. The CDR3 bases are TGTGCCAGCCAAATGGACGGCGAGCAGTACTTC. This codes for CASQMDGEQYF.

This chain uses TRBV4-1 with TRBJ2-1; TRBD2 agrees at 10 bases. CDR1 and CDR2 (germline): MGHRA, YSYEKL. The length of the CDR3 is 16 residues. V lost 1 base and J lost 5; bases outside the gene matches: 5. CDR3 protein: CASSQVPSGGNNEQFF. CDR3 nucleotides: TGCGCCAGCAGCCAAGTACCTAGCGGGGGAAACAATGAGCAGTTCTTC.

This clone was detected only once. This rearrangement joins TRBV6-6 to TRBJ1-5; D not resolved. With 3 bases removed from V and 0 bases from J, the gap between germline ends came to 9 bases. Germline loops: CDR1 MNHNY, CDR2 SVGAGI (reference sequence). The length of the CDR3 is 15 residues. In nucleotides, the CDR3 is TGTGCCAGCAGTTATAACGCGGATAGCAATCAGCCCCAGCATTTT. This translates into CASSYNADSNQPQHF.